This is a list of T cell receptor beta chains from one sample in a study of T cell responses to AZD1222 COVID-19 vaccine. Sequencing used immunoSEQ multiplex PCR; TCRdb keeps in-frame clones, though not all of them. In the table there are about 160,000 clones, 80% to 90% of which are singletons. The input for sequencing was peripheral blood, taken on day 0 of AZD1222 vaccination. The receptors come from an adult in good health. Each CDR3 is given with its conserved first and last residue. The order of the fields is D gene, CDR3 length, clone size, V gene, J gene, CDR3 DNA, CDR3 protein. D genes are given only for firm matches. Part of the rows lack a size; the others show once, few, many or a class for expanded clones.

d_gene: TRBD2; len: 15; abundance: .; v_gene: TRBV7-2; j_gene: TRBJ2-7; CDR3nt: TGTGCCAGCAGGAGGAGGCTAGCGGGAGATTACGAGCAGTACTTC; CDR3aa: CASRRRLAGDYEQYF
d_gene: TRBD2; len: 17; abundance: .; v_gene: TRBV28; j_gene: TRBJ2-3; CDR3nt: TGTGCCAGCAGTTCCCGGACTAGCGGGAGAGGGGCAGATACGCAGTATTTT; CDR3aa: CASSSRTSGRGADTQYF
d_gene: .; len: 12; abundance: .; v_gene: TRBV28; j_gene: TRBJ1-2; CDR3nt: TGTGCCAGCAGTCGGGGCCGAGATGGCTACACCTTC; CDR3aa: CASSRGRDGYTF
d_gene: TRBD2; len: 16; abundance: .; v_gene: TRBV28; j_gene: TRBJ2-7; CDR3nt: TGTGCCAGCAGTTTAAGATCGGGGGGATGGACCTACGAGCAGTACTTC; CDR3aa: CASSLRSGGWTYEQYF
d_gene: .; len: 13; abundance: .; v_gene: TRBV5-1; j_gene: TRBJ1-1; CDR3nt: TGCGCCAGCAGCTTGGCCGTGAACACTGAAGCTTTCTTT; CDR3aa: CASSLAVNTEAFF
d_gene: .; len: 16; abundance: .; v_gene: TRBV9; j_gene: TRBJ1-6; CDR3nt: TGTGCCAGCAGCCCTCGGGCGGGGCTCGTCAATTCACCCCTCCACTTT; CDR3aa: CASSPRAGLVNSPLHF
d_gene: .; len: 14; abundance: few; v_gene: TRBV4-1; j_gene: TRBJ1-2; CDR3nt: TGCGCCAGCAGCCAAGTGGGCCCGAATCGTGGCTACACCTTC; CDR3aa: CASSQVGPNRGYTF
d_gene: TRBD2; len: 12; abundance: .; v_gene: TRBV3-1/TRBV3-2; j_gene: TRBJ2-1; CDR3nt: TGTGCCAGCTGCCGGGAGGATAATGAGCAGTTCTTC; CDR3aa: CASCREDNEQFF
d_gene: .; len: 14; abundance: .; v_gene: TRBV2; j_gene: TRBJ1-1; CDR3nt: TGTGCCAGCAAGGATCGTGAGGGACGGTTGGAAGCTTTCTTT; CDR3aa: CASKDREGRLEAFF
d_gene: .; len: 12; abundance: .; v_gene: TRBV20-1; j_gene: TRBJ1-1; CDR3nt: TGCAGTGCTAGTAGGGGTGACACTGAAGCTTTCTTT; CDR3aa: CSASRGDTEAFF
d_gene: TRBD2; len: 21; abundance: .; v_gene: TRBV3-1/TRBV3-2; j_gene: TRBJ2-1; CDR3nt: TGTGCCAGCAGCCAAGATAGGAGGGGACGCCCAGGTCTAGCGGGCTACAATGAGCAGTTCTTC; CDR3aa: CASSQDRRGRPGLAGYNEQFF
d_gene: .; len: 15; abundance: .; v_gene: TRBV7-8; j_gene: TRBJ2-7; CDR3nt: TGTGCCAGCATTTTCGGGGGTGGGGGAAGGTACGAGCAGTACTTC; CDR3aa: CASIFGGGGRYEQYF
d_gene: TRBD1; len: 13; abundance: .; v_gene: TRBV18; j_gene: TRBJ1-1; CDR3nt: TGTGCCAGCTCCTCGACAGGGGGGACTGAAGCTTTCTTT; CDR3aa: CASSSTGGTEAFF
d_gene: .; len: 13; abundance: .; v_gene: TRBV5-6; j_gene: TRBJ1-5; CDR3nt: TGTGCCAGCAGCTACAGGGTCGGTCAGCCCCAGCATTTT; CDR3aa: CASSYRVGQPQHF
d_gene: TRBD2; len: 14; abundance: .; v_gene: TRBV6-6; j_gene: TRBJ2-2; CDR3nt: TGTGCCAGCAGTCTCGGGAGGGAGACCGGGGAGCTGTTTTTT; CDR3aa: CASSLGRETGELFF
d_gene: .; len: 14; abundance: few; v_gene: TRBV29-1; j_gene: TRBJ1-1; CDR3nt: TGCAGCGTTGAAGGGACAGTTATGAACACTGAAGCTTTCTTT; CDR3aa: CSVEGTVMNTEAFF
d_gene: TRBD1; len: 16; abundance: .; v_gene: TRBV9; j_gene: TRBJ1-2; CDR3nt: TGTGCCAGCAGCGCCAGCGGGACAGGGGAAGGCTATGGCTACACCTTC; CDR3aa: CASSASGTGEGYGYTF
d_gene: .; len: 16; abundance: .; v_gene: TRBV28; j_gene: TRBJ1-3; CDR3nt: TGTGCCAGCAGTTCCCACAGGGAAGTTAATGGAAACACCATATATTTT; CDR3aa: CASSSHREVNGNTIYF
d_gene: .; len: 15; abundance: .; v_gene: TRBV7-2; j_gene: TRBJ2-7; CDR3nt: TGTGCCAGCAGCTTAGTGGGTACCAGCTCCTACGAGCAGTACTTC; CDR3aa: CASSLVGTSSYEQYF
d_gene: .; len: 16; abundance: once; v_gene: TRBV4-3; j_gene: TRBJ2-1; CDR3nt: TGCGCCAGCAGCCAAGATACAAGACCGCCGTCCAATGAGCAGTTCTTC; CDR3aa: CASSQDTRPPSNEQFF
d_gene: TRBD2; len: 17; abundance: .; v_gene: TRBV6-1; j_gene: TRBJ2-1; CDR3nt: TGTGCCAGCAGTGGGGGATCTAGCGGGAGGGCCGGGAATGAGCAGTTCTTC; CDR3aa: CASSGGSSGRAGNEQFF
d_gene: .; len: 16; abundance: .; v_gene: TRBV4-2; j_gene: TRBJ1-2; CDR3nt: TGTGCCAGCAGCCCGACATGGGATTCATCTAACTATGGCTACACCTTC; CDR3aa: CASSPTWDSSNYGYTF
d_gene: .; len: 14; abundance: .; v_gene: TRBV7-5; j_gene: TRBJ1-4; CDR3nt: TGTGTCAGAAGCCCCAGGGGGGCTAATGAAAAACTGTTTTTT; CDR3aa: CVRSPRGANEKLFF
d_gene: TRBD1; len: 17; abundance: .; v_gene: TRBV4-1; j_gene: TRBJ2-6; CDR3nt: TGCGCCAGCAGCCAAGGTACAGGGGGCCTCGGGGCCAACGTCCTGACTTTC; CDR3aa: CASSQGTGGLGANVLTF
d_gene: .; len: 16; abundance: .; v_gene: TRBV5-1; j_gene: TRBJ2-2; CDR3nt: TGCGCCAGGCCAAAAAACCTGCAGGGCCGGACCGGGGAGCTGTTTTTT; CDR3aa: CARPKNLQGRTGELFF
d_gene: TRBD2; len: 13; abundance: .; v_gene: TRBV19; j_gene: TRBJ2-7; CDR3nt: TGTGCCGTCGCCGGGACTAGCGGGAGTCGGCAGTACTTC; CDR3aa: CAVAGTSGSRQYF
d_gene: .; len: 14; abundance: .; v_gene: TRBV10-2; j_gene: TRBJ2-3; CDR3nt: TGCGCCAGCGGGACACGGGGGCTCACAGATACGCAGTATTTT; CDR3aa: CASGTRGLTDTQYF
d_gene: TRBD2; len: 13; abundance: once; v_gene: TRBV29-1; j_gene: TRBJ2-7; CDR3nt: TGCAGCGTTGCTAGCGGGAGTTACTACGAGCAGTACTTC; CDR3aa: CSVASGSYYEQYF
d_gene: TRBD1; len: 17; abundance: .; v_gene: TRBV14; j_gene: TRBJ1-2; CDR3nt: TGTGCCAGCAGCCCAAGCCGACAGGGGATAGACGGCTATGGCTACACCTTC; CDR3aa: CASSPSRQGIDGYGYTF
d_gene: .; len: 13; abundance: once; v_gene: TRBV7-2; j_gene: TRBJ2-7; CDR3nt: TGTGCCAGCAGCTTTTTCAGGGTAGACGAGCAGTACTTC; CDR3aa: CASSFFRVDEQYF
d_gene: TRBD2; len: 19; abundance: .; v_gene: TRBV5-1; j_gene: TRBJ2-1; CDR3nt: TGCGCCAGCACCCGGCGAACTAGCGGGGCCCCTAGCTCCTACAATGAGCAGTTCTTC; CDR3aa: CASTRRTSGAPSSYNEQFF
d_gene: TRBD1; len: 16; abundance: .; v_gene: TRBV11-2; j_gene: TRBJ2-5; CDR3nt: TGTGCCAGCAGCTTAGGCCGAGGGACAGACCAAGAGACCCAGTACTTC; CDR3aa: CASSLGRGTDQETQYF
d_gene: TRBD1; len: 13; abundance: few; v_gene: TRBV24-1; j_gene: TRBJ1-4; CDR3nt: TGTGCCACCAAGACAGGGTCTAATGAAAAACTGTTTTTT; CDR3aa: CATKTGSNEKLFF
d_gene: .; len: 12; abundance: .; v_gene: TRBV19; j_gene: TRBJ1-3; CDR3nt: TGTGCCAGTTCTCCCTCTGGAAACACCATATATTTT; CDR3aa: CASSPSGNTIYF
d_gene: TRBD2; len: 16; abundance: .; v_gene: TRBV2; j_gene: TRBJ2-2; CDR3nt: TGTGCCAGCCTCCGGGGTAGCGGGAGGGGCCACGGGGAGCTGTTTTTT; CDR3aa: CASLRGSGRGHGELFF
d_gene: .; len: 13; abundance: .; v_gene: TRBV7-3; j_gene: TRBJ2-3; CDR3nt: TGTGCCAGCAGCCCCCAGCGCACAGATACGCAGTATTTT; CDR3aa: CASSPQRTDTQYF
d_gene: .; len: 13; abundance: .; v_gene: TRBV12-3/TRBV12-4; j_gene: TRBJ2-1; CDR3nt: TGTGCCAGCAGTTCATCCAGGGGGGGTGAGCAGTTCTTC; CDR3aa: CASSSSRGGEQFF
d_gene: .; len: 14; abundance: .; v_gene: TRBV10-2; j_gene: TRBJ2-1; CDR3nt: TGCGCCAGCAAGGTCTACATCGCCTACAATGAGCAGTTCTTC; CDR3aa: CASKVYIAYNEQFF
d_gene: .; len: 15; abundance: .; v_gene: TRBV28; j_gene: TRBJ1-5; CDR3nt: TGTGCCAGCAGTTTACCAGGGACCAGCAATCAGCCCCAGCATTTT; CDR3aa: CASSLPGTSNQPQHF
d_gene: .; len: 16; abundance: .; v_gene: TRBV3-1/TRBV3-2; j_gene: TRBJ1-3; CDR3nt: TGTGCCAGCACCCCTTCCGGGCCGTTCTCTGGAAACACCATATATTTT; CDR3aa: CASTPSGPFSGNTIYF
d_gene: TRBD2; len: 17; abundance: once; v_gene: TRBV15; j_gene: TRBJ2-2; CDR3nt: TGTGCCACCAGCAGATCACTTAGCGGGAGTGGCGCCGGGGAGCTGTTTTTT; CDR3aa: CATSRSLSGSGAGELFF
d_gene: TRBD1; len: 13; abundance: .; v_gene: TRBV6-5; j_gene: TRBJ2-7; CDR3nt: TGTGCCAGCATCCGGGGACAGGGGGCCGAGCAGTACTTC; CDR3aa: CASIRGQGAEQYF
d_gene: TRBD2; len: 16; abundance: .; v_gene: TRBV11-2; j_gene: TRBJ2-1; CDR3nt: TGTGCCAGCAGCTCGACGGGGGGGAGCTCCTACAATGAGCAGTTCTTC; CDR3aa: CASSSTGGSSYNEQFF